These 20 T cell receptor beta chains were all obtained from the same sample, sequenced in a study of blood T cell repertoires in COVID-19. Repertoires were generated with immunoSEQ multiplex PCR, while TCRdb's copy carries only in-frame clones and drops some. The table lists approximately 140,000 clones, around 83% of them singletons, with more than 9.5% in the top ten. Specimen: peripheral blood. These receptors originate from a middle-aged man with active or convalescent COVID-19.

Many counts were recorded for this clone. The rearrangement links TRBV7-3 to TRBJ1-6; possibly TRBD1 for D (5 bases). Germline CDR1 is SGHTA and CDR2 is FQGTGA. CDR3 length: 13 amino acids. Deletions cut 2 bases from V and 10 bases from J, with 9 bases between. This CDR3 reads CASSLWGGSPLHF. In DNA form, the CDR3 reads TGTGCCAGCAGCTTATGGGGGGGGTCACCCCTCCACTTT. The full variable domain, completed using reference TRBV7-3 and TRBJ1-6, is GAGVSQTPSNKVTEKGKYVELRCDPISGHTALYWYRQSLGQGPEFLIYFQGTGAADDSGLPNDRFFAVRPEGSVSTLKIQRTERGDSAVYLCASSLWGGSPLHFGNGTRLTVT.

This chain connects TRBV5-8 to TRBJ1-2; 8 nucleotides match TRBD1. Germline V lookup: CDR1 SGHTS, CDR2 YDEGEE. This CDR3 spans 13 amino acids. Trimming removed 4 bases from V and 6 bases from J; junction bases left unmatched: 5. The CDR3 spells CASSPRGQDGYTF. CDR3 bases: TGTGCCAGCAGCCCTAGGGGACAGGATGGCTACACCTTC. The full variable domain, rest sourced from reference TRBV5-8 and TRBJ1-2, is EAGVTQSPTHLIKTRGQQATLRCSPISGHTSVYWYQQALGLGLQFLLWYDEGEERNRGNFPPRFSGRQFPNYSSELNVNALELEDSALYLCASSPRGQDGYTFGSGTRLTVV.

This chain links TRBV5-6 with TRBJ2-1; D not certain. Trimming cost V 3 bases and J 7 bases, with 5 bases left between them. This CDR3 comprises 11 residues. Germline V gene sequence: CDR1 SGHDT, CDR2 YYEEEE. The CDR3 loop reads CASSSLNEQFF. As DNA, the CDR3 is TGTGCCAGCAGCTCCCTAAATGAGCAGTTCTTC.

V and J are TRBV5-1 and TRBJ2-3; 8 bases fit TRBD2. The CDR3 covers 17 residues. Germline V gene lookup returns CDR1 SGHRS and CDR2 YFSETQ. J gave up 6 bases and V 4 bases, and 16 bases lay outside the gene matches. The DNA for the CDR3 is TGCGCCAGCAGCCCCGGCGCGGGGGGCCCAACGCACGATACGCAGTATTTT. Its protein product is CASSPGAGGPTHDTQYF.

This chain links TRBV6-5 with TRBJ2-7, with a possible D match to TRBD2 (6 bases). Per germline, CDR1 MNHEY and CDR2 SVGAGI. There are 12 residues in the CDR3. Trimming left V 8 bases short and J 4 bases short, with 12 bases between. The CDR3 DNA reads as TGTGCCAGCGGGACTTCCCATTACGAGCAGTACTTC. It yields the protein CASGTSHYEQYF.

The rearrangement links TRBV5-1 to TRBJ2-1; TRBD1 matches 8 bases. Looked up from germline, CDR1 is SGHRS and CDR2 is YFSETQ. The CDR3 is 15 amino acids. V gave up 4 bases and J gave up 1 base; unmatched junction bases: 4. The CDR3 nucleotides are TGCGCCAGCAGCATACGGACAGGGTCCTACAATGAGCAGTTCTTC. Protein sequence: CASSIRTGSYNEQFF. Looking up the rest from reference TRBV5-1 and TRBJ2-1 gives the full variable domain: KAGVTQTPRYLIKTRGQQVTLSCSPISGHRSVSWYQQTPGQGLQFLFEYFSETQRNKGNFPGRFSGRQFSNSRSEMNVSTLELGDSALYLCASSIRTGSYNEQFFGPGTRLTVL.

CDR3 DNA: TGTGCCAGCACCTTTAAAACAGGGGGGAACACTGAAGCTTTCTTT. This sequence encodes CASTFKTGGNTEAFF. The J gene is TRBJ1-1, the V gene TRBV7-9, with TRBD1 matching over 8 bases. The germline CDR1 and CDR2 sequences are SEHNR and FQNEAQ (reference sequence). After removal of 7 bases from V and 1 base from J, the junction contained 8 bases not matched to a gene. The CDR3 consists of 15 residues.

V and J are TRBV5-6 and TRBJ2-7, with no clear D. Looked up from germline, CDR1 is SGHDT and CDR2 is YYEEEE. V was trimmed by 4 bases and J by 2 bases, leaving 19 bases between them. This CDR3 spans 16 amino acids. The CDR3 DNA reads as TGTGCCAGCAGCCCACTAAAGTCGGTTTCGACCTACGAGCAGTACTTC. It yields the protein CASSPLKSVSTYEQYF.

CDR3: CASSQIDKYNEQFF. CDR3 coding DNA: TGTGCCAGCAGCCAAATCGACAAATACAATGAGCAGTTCTTC. V usage is TRBV14 and J usage is TRBJ2-1, with D unclear. CDR1 is SGHDN, CDR2 FVKESK, per germline. This CDR3 is 14 amino acids long. V was trimmed by 2 bases and J by 4 bases, leaving 9 bases between them.

This chain links TRBV5-1 with TRBJ1-6, with TRBD1 identical over 9 bases. The germline gives CDR1 SGHRS, CDR2 YFSETQ. CDR3 length: 16 amino acids. The trim removed 0 bases at V and 10 bases at J, leaving 8 bases unmatched. The CDR3 bases are TGCGCCAGCAGCTTGGGGGGGACAGGGTTCGGATCACCCCTCCACTTT. Encoded protein: CASSLGGTGFGSPLHF.

This clone was detected once. The chain is built from TRBV27 and TRBJ2-7; the match to TRBD2 covers 7 bases. This CDR3 has 14 amino acids. J gave up 0 bases and V 3 bases, and 2 bases lay outside the gene matches. Germline V gene data show CDR1 as MNHEY and CDR2 as SMNVEV (reference sequence). CDR3 nucleotide sequence: TGTGCCAGCAGTTTGGGAGGGACCTCCTACGAGCAGTACTTC. Its translation is CASSLGGTSYEQYF.

This chain joins TRBV10-3 and TRBJ2-1; the match to TRBD2 covers 11 bases. With 4 bases clipped from V and 0 bases from J, the junction kept 5 bases outside the gene matches. The V gene's germline CDR1 is ENHRY and CDR2 SYGVKD. The CDR3 contains 17 residues. As DNA, the CDR3 is TGTGCCATCAGTGCCCTACTAGCGGGAGACTCCTACAATGAGCAGTTCTTC. Protein product: CAISALLAGDSYNEQFF.

This clone was counted between two and nine times. The rearrangement joins TRBV4-2 to TRBJ2-7; 7 nucleotides match TRBD1. Germline V gene lookup returns CDR1 LGHNA and CDR2 YNFKEQ. V dropped 0 bases and J dropped 5; count of bases not matched to a gene: 4. This CDR3 spans 14 amino acids. The CDR3 DNA is TGTGCCAGCAGCCAAGATAGGGGGCCGGACGAGCAGTACTTC. Its translation is CASSQDRGPDEQYF.

The chain links TRBV2 to TRBJ1-1, with D perhaps TRBD1 (5 bases). Germline assignment: CDR1 SNHLY and CDR2 FYNNEI. The CDR3 is 14 amino acids. Trimming took 0 bases from V and 7 from J, leaving 12 bases between them. The CDR3 DNA reads as TGTGCCAGCAGTGAAGCGAGGACACCTGGTGAAGCTTTCTTT. It codes for CASSEARTPGEAFF.

This clone was seen a few times. The rearrangement joins TRBV7-2 to TRBJ2-1; D possibly corresponds to TRBD1 (6 bases). CDR3 length equals 15 residues. V lost 5 bases, J lost 0 bases, and 11 bases lay in between. From germline, CDR1 is SGHTA and CDR2 FQGNSA. CDR3 in DNA: TGTGCCAGCAGCCATCGGACAGACTCCTACAATGAGCAGTTCTTC. Its protein is CASSHRTDSYNEQFF.

This clone has just one count. One end of the junction varies from germline; a read error may be responsible. The genes are TRBV12-3 or TRBV12-4 and TRBJ1-2, with a possible D match to TRBD1 (5 bases). This CDR3 has 12 amino acids. The CDR3 bases are TGTGCCAGCATTGTGGTGGGACGGGAGTTATTCTTC. Amino acids: CASIVVGRELFF.

This clone was counted a few times. This chain uses TRBV11-1 with TRBJ1-6; D may be TRBD1 (5 bases). CDR3 length equals 14 residues. V lost 4 bases to trimming and J lost 9 bases, with 13 bases between them. Germline V gene data show CDR1 as SGHAT and CDR2 as FQDESV (reference sequence). In DNA, the CDR3 is TGTGCCAGCAGCTCCACCGGCGGGGGTTCACCCCTCCACTTT. It codes for CASSSTGGGSPLHF.

The rearrangement joins TRBV11-2 to TRBJ2-7; TRBD2 agrees at 7 bases. V lost 5 bases and J lost 0; bases outside the gene matches: 10. This CDR3 has 16 residues. Germline V gene sequence: CDR1 SGHAT, CDR2 FQNNGV. CDR3 sequence reads: CASSNSGSGFSYEQYF. Here the CDR3 DNA reads TGTGCCAGCAGCAACTCGGGTAGCGGGTTCTCCTACGAGCAGTACTTC.

The rearrangement joins TRBV21-1 to TRBJ2-5; the tabulated D call, TRBD1, remains unverified against the DNA. TRBV21-1 is a known pseudogene. CDR3 length equals 15 residues. The CDR3 here is CASSKCWDREETQYF. CDR3 in DNA: TGTGCCAGCAGCAAATGTTGGGACAGGGAAGAGACCCAGTACTTC.

This clone has more than one count but fewer than ten. The V call is TRBV7-2, the J call TRBJ2-7; 7 bases are a match to TRBD1. The germline V gene encodes CDR1 SGHTA and CDR2 FQGNSA. The CDR3 spans 16 residues. With V trimmed by 2 bases and J by 1 base, 8 bases remained unmatched. CDR3 sequence (DNA): TGTGCCAGCAGCTTAATCCGGGGACAGAAGTCCTACGAGCAGTACTTC. Its translation is CASSLIRGQKSYEQYF. The complete variable domain, with remaining parts taken from reference TRBV7-2 and TRBJ2-7, reads GAGVSQSPSNKVTEKGKDVELRCDPISGHTALYWYRQSLGQGLEFLIYFQGNSAPDKSGLPSDRFSAERTGGSVSTLTIQRTQQEDSAVYLCASSLIRGQKSYEQYFGPGTRLTVT.